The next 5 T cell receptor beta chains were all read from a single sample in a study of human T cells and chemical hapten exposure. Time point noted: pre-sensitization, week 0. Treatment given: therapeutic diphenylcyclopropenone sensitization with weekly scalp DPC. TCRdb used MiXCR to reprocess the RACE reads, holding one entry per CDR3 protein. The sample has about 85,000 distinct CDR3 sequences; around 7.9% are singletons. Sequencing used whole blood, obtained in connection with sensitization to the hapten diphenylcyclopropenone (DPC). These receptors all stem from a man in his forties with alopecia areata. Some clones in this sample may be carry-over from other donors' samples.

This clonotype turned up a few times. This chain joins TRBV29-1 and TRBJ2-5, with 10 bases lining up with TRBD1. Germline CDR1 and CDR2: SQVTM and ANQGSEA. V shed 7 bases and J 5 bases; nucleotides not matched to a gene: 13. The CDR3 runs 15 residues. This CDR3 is CSGRHGTGALETQYF. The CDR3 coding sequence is TGCAGCGGTCGACACGGGACAGGGGCTTTGGAGACCCAGTACTTC.

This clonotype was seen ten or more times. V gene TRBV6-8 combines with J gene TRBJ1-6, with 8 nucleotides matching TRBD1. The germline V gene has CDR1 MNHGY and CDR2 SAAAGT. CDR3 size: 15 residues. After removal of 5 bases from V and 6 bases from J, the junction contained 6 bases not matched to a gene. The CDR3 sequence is CASSTKTGANSPLHF. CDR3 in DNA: TGTGCCAGCAGTACAAAGACAGGGGCTAATTCACCCCTCCACTTT.

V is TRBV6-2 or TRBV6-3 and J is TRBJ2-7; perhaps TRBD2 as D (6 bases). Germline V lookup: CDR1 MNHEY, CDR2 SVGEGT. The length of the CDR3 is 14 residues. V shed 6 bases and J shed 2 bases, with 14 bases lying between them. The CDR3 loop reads CASRQTGAAYEQYV. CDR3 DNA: TGTGCCAGCAGGCAGACGGGAGCGGCCTACGAGCAGTACGTC.

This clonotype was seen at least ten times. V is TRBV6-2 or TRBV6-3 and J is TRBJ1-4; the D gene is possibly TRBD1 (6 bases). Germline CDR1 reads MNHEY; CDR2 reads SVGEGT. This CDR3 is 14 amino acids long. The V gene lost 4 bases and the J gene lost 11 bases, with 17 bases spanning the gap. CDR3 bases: TGTGCCAGCAGTTCAGAACAGGGAATTGAGAAACTGTTTTTT. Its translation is CASSSEQGIEKLFF.

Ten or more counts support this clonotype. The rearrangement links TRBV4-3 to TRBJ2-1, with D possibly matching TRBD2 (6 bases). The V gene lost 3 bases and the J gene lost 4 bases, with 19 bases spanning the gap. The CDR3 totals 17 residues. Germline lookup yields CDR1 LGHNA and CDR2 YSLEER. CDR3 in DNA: TGCGCCAGCAGCCAGTCCTGGCGGGGAGTGGGGTACAATGAGCAGTTCTTC. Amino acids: CASSQSWRGVGYNEQFF.